The subject of this entry is one T cell receptor (beta chain). Its matching antigen is unknown. The data belong to a study of vaccination effects on CD4 cells after COVID-19. Here immunoSEQ multiplex PCR was the method, and the copy in TCRdb shows in-frame clones only, minus some. This table holds tens of thousands of clones, 74% found once. Germline V CDR1 and CDR2: SEHNR, FQNEAQ (reference sequence). V was trimmed by 1 base and J by 1 base, leaving 5 bases between them. The CDR3 loop spans 14 amino acids. Scientists isolated CD4+ T cells after a roughly ten-day culture period ended. Participants got two doses of BNT162b2 or mRNA-1273 vaccine.

The sequence was collected from a human donor who received a COVID-19 vaccine. Sequenced here: CD4+ T cells from PBMCs cultured without peptide, sampled after COVID-19 vaccination. The chain is built from TRBV7-9 and TRBJ1-3; D is undetermined. The CDR3 DNA follows: TGTGCCAGCAGCTTAGAGTGGTCTGGAAACACCATATATTTT. It specifies CASSLEWSGNTIYF.